The text below deals with one T cell receptor beta chain. The antigen this receptor binds is unknown. Base-call qualities are not available, and no considerably larger clone is one nucleotide away. Sequences LGHDT (CDR1) and YNNKEL (CDR2) are obtained from the germline V gene (reference sequence). The CDR3 sequence holds 16 residues, the cysteine and phenylalanine included. Only the CDR3 DNA stays, 48 bases, in frame from base 1. V is cut back by 5 bases and J by 7 bases, with 7 bases in the junction unmatched. Each collaborating institution followed its own protocols to collect whole blood in K2EDTA tubes. Collaborator samples were shipped for TCRbeta analysis as frozen whole blood, isolated PBMCs, or DNA extracted from either sample type. The data belong to a study of blood T cell repertoires in COVID-19 (dated by TCRdb to the early 2020s). Regarding the complete study: Samples from collaborators originated in the United States, Italy and Spain and spanned both the acute and convalescent phases of COVID-19. The material from the prospective study consisted of cDNA or gDNA derived from T cells, B-cell-depleted T cells, or PBMCs. Samples came from the ongoing ImmuneRACE study (first 160 participants) plus 1,254 subjects from 6 global collaborators. Where HLA class I and class II types were available, the types were taken from metadata supplied by the sample provider, not from assay-based typing. The repertoires were released in a freely available public database intended as a resource for research on the immune response to SARS-CoV-2. A de-identified subject ID, COVID-19 status, age in years and sex were almost always included in the sample metadata. Deeply sampled blood TCRbeta repertoires from subjects exposed to, actively infected with, or recovered from COVID-19 were included in the dataset. Study-wide findings and limitations: Clinical and demographic metadata were provided uncurated, with the amount varying by source and participant.

TCRbeta CDR3 regions were amplified from genomic DNA by means of the immunoSEQ Assay, a bias-controlled multiplex PCR. The published analysis was carried out like this. The number of nucleated cells in each sample was estimated by amplification of reference gene primers within the assay. Sequence reads were collapsed and filtered to measure the absolute abundance of every unique TCRbeta CDR3 rearrangement. For each sample, productive Simpson clonality was calculated by taking the square root of Simpson's diversity index across productive rearrangements. This is the immuneACCESS table as TCRdb keeps it, with only in-frame sequences that have V and J called. A part of the clones is gone; compared with another copy, unresolved V genes explain less than half, and the rest is unexplained. D and trimming were read from the DNA, whereas the V and J calls and clone size are those reported in that table. Across this sample there are about 160,000 clones, with approximately 80% seen only once. The ten largest account for about a fifth of the sample.

Sequenced material: peripheral blood. The chain is encoded by TRBV3-1 (or the pseudogene TRBV3-2) joined to TRBJ2-2, and 13 junction bases match TRBD2. The clonotype originates from a woman aged 80 or over with acute or convalescent COVID-19. The sequence in DNA is TGTGCCAGCAGCTCGGGACTAGCGGGATTTGACGGGGAGCTGTTTTTT. Its translation reads: CASSSGLAGFDGELFF.